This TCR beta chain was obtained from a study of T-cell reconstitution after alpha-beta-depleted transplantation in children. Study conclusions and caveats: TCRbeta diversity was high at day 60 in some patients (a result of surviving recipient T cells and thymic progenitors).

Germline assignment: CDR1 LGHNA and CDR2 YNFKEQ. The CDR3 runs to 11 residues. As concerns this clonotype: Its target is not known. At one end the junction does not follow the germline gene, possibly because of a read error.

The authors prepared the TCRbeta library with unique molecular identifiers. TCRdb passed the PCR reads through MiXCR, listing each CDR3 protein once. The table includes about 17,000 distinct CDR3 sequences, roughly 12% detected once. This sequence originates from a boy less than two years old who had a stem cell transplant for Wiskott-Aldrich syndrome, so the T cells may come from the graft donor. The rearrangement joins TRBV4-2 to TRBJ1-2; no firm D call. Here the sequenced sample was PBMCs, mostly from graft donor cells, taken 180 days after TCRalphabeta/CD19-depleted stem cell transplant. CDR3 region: CASGHLHGYTF. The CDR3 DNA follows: TGTGCCAGCGGCCATTTGCATGGCTACACCTTC.